These T cell receptor beta chains were read from a single sample in a study of long-term antiretroviral therapy in people with HIV. Here immunoSEQ multiplex PCR was the method, and the copy in TCRdb shows in-frame clones only, minus some. The sample has 25,000 to 35,000 clones; about 88% are singletons. The specimen comprised unsorted PBMCs, sampled approximately 5 years before starting antiretroviral therapy. Every receptor here comes from a man aged 45-65 years with HIV. Each CDR3 is given with its conserved first and last residue. The D gene is left open where the match is weak. Expanded clones get a size class; other rows say once, few or many, or leave the size out.

TRBV5-1	-	TRBJ2-5	-	TGCGCCAGCAGCCCTACCGGGACGGGAGAGGAGACCCAGTACTTC	CASSPTGTGEETQYF
TRBV7-8	TRBD1	TRBJ2-6	-	TGTGCCAGCAGCTCAAGGGACAGGGACCACTCTGGGGCCAACGTCCTGACTTTC	CASSSRDRDHSGANVLTF
TRBV19	-	TRBJ1-6	-	TGTGCCAGTAGTACCCTAAGTACAGGGTTTTCACCCCTCCACTTT	CASSTLSTGFSPLHF
TRBV9	TRBD1	TRBJ1-2	-	TGTGCCAGCAGCGCTCGGGACAGGGGATATGGCTACACCTTC	CASSARDRGYGYTF
TRBV6-1	-	TRBJ1-1	-	TGTGCCAGCAGGGCGGGATGGGTCATGAACACTGAAGCTTTCTTT	CASRAGWVMNTEAFF
TRBV7-9	TRBD2	TRBJ2-7	-	TGTGCCAGCAGCCCCCCGGAGGGAGGGACTTACGAGCAGTACTTC	CASSPPEGGTYEQYF
TRBV2	TRBD1	TRBJ1-2	-	TGTGCCAGCAGTGAATTTCCAGGACAGGCCTATGGCTACACCTTC	CASSEFPGQAYGYTF
TRBV7-2	TRBD2	TRBJ2-7	-	TGTGCCAGCAGCTTGGGACTAGCGGGGTACGAGCAGTACTTC	CASSLGLAGYEQYF
TRBV7-9	-	TRBJ1-5	few	TGTGCCAGCAGCTTAGACGGAGTACAGCCCCAGCATTTT	CASSLDGVQPQHF
TRBV23-1	-	TRBJ1-5	-	TGCGCCAGCAGTCAATCGTGGGGGGCACCCGCATCGGCATATCAGCCCCAGCATTTT	CASSQSWGAPASAYQPQHF
TRBV15	-	TRBJ2-1	-	TGTGCCACCTCCCCCCGGGTTGGCAATGAGCAGTTCTTC	CATSPRVGNEQFF
TRBV5-1	-	TRBJ1-4	-	TGCGCCAGCAGCCTGGAGGGGGGGGCGGAAAAACTGTTTTTT	CASSLEGGAEKLFF
TRBV6-1	-	TRBJ2-7	once	TGTGCCAGCAGTGAGTGGGTAGAAGTGTCCTACGAGCAGTACTTC	CASSEWVEVSYEQYF
TRBV5-8	-	TRBJ1-6	-	TGTGCCAGCAGCTTGTGGAATTCACCCCTCCACTTT	CASSLWNSPLHF
TRBV5-4	TRBD2	TRBJ2-1	-	TGTGCCAGCAGCTTGGCTAGCGGGGTCTACAATGAGCAGTTCTTC	CASSLASGVYNEQFF
TRBV5-1	-	TRBJ2-7	-	TGCGCCAGCAGCTTGGGGTTCGGCGGCACCTACGAGCAGTACTTC	CASSLGFGGTYEQYF
TRBV7-2	-	TRBJ1-3	-	TGTGCCAGCAGCTTCTTGACAGGTTCTGGAAACACCATATATTTT	CASSFLTGSGNTIYF
TRBV23-1	-	TRBJ1-1	-	TGCGCCAGCAGTCAATCGTGCAGGGAAGGGGCGAACACTGAAGCTTTCTTT	CASSQSCREGANTEAFF
TRBV7-3	-	TRBJ1-2	-	TGTGCCAGCAGCCCTCACGGGACGGACTATGGCTACACCTTC	CASSPHGTDYGYTF
TRBV4-3	-	TRBJ1-5	-	TGCGCCAGCAGCCGAGAAACCGGGACTCAACAGCATTTT	CASSRETGTQQHF
TRBV7-3	TRBD1	TRBJ2-2	-	TGTGCCAGCAGCGATCCCGGGACAGGGACTACCGGGGAGCTGTTTTTT	CASSDPGTGTTGELFF
TRBV5-4	-	TRBJ2-7	-	TGTGCCAGCAGCCAGAGGACAAGAACCTACGAGCAGTACTTC	CASSQRTRTYEQYF
TRBV30	-	TRBJ1-5	-	TGTGCCTATGAATCCGGACAGTATAGCAATCAGCCCCAGCATTTT	CAYESGQYSNQPQHF
TRBV19	-	TRBJ1-1	-	TGTGCCAGTAGTCGGGATTGGTACACTGAAGCTTTCTTT	CASSRDWYTEAFF
TRBV18	-	TRBJ1-2	-	TGTGCCAGCTCACCATTACGCGGGGGAAACTATGGCTACACCTTC	CASSPLRGGNYGYTF
TRBV11-3	-	TRBJ2-7	-	TGTGCCAGCAGCTTGAGGACGGGTCCCTACGAGCAGTACTTC	CASSLRTGPYEQYF
TRBV9	-	TRBJ2-3	-	TGTGCCAGCAGCGTAAGGACAGCCACAGATACGCAGTATTTT	CASSVRTATDTQYF
TRBV2	TRBD1	TRBJ2-5	-	TGTGCCAGCAGTGGGGGGACAGGGGTCGCAGAGACCCAGTACTTC	CASSGGTGVAETQYF
TRBV18	-	TRBJ1-2	-	TGTGCCAGCTCACCATCAGGTATAGGAGGCTACACCTTC	CASSPSGIGGYTF
TRBV11-2	-	TRBJ1-1	-	TGTGCCAGCAGCTTATGGGGCACTGAAGCTTTCTTT	CASSLWGTEAFF
TRBV30	TRBD1	TRBJ1-2	-	TGTGCCACCGGACAGGGTTACGATGGCGGCTACACCTTC	CATGQGYDGGYTF
TRBV7-9	TRBD1	TRBJ2-7	once	TGTGCCAGCAGCTTAGCGGGGACAGGCCCCTACGAGCAGTACTTC	CASSLAGTGPYEQYF
TRBV6-5	-	TRBJ2-7	-	TGTGCCAGCAGTTACGACGAAAGCTCCTACGAGCAGTACTTC	CASSYDESSYEQYF
TRBV19	TRBD1	TRBJ2-7	-	TGTGCCAGTAGCCTCGCCGGGACAGGGCCCTACGAGCAGTACTTC	CASSLAGTGPYEQYF
TRBV7-3	TRBD1	TRBJ2-5	-	TGTGCCAGCAGCCTGACCGGGACAGGGGGTGAGACCCAGTACTTC	CASSLTGTGGETQYF
TRBV28	TRBD1	TRBJ2-3	-	TGTGCCAGCAGTTTTAGGGGGCGCCCCCTAGATACGCAGTATTTT	CASSFRGRPLDTQYF
TRBV9	-	TRBJ2-7	-	TGTGCCAGCAGCGTAGCGGCCGGACAAAACTACGAGCAGTACTTC	CASSVAAGQNYEQYF
TRBV28	-	TRBJ1-5	-	TGTGCCAGCAGTTTGGTGGGGAATCAGCCCCAGCATTTT	CASSLVGNQPQHF